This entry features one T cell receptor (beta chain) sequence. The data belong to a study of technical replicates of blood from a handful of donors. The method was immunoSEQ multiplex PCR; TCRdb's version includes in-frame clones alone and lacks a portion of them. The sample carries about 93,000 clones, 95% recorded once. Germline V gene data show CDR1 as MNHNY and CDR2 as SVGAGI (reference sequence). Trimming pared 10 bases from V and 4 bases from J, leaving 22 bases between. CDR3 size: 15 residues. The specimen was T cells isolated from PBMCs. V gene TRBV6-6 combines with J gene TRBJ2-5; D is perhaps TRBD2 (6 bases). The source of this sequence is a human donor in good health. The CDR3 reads CAIRAAGTPLETQYF. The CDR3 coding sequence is TGTGCCATCAGGGCGGCCGGGACTCCTCTAGAGACCCAGTACTTC.